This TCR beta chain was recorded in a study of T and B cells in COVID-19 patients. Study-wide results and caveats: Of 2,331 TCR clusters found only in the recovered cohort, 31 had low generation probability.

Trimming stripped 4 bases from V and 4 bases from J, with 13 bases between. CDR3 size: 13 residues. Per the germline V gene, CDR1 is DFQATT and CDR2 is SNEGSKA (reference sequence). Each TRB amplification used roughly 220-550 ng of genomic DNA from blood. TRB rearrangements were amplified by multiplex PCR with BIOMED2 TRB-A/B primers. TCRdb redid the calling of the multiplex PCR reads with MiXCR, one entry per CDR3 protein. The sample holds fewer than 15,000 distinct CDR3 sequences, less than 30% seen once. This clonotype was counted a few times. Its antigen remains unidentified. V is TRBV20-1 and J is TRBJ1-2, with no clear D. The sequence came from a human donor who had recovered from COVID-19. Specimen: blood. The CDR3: CSAIDGDGYGYTF. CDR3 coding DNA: TGCAGTGCTATTGATGGGGATGGCTATGGCTACACCTTC.